This T cell receptor beta chain was observed in a study of CD8 T cells in Susac syndrome. CDR1 GTSNPN and CDR2 SVGIG come from the germline V gene (reference sequence). This CDR3 is built from 13 residues. Trimming took 7 bases from V and 2 from J, leaving 12 bases between them. After extraction with the RNeasy kit, about 0.45 to 1 ug of the RNA was reverse transcribed using random hexamers. Via MiXCR, TCRdb re-called the immunoSEQ multiplex PCR reads, giving one row per CDR3 protein. The table shows 150,000 to 200,000 distinct CDR3 sequences, with about 95% occurring only once. The receptor's source is a human donor in good health. The genes are TRBV30 and TRBJ1-5, with D uncertain. The sample was CD4+ T cells from PBMCs. The CDR3, as DNA: TGTGCCTCCCAGGTCAAAGGCAATCAGCCCCAGCATTTT. Translating gives CASQVKGNQPQHF.